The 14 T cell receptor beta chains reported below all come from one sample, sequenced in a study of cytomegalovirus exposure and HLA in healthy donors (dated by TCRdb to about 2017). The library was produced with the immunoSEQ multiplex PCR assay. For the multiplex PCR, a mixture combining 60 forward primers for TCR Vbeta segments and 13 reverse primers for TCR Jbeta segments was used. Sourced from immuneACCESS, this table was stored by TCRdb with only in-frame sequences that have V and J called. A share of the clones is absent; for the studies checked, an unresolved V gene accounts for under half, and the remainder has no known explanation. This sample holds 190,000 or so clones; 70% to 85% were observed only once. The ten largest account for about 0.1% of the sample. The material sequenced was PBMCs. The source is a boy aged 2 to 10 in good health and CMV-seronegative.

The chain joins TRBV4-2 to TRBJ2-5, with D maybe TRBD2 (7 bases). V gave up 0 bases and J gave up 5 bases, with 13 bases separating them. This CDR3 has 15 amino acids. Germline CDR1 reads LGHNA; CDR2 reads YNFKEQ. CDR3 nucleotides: TGTGCCAGCAGCCAAGAAAGGGGGGGCTATGAGACCCAGTACTTC. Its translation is CASSQERGGYETQYF.

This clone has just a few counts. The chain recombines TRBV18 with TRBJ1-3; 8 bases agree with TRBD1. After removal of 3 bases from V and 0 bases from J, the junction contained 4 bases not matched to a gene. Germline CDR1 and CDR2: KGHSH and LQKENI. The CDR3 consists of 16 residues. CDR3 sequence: CASSPGDRGSGNTIYF. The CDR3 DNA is TGTGCCAGCTCACCGGGCGACAGGGGCTCTGGAAACACCATATATTTT.

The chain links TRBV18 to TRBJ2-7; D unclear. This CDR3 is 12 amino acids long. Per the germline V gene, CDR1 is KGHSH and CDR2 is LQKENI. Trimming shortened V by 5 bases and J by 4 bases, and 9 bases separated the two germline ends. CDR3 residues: CASSSDGYEQYF. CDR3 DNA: TGTGCCAGCTCAAGCGACGGGTACGAGCAGTACTTC.

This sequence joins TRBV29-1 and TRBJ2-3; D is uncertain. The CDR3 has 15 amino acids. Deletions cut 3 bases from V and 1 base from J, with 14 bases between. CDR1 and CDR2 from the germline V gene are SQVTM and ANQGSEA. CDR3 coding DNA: TGCAGCGTTGACCCGATGGAGCGAGGCACAGATACGCAGTATTTT. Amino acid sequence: CSVDPMERGTDTQYF.

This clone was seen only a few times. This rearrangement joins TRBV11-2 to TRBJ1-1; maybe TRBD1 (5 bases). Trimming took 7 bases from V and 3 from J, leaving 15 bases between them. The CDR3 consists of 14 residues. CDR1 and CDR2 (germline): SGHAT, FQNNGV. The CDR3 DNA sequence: TGTGCCAGCACCTTGGGGCGGATCCACACTGAAGCTTTCTTT. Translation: CASTLGRIHTEAFF.

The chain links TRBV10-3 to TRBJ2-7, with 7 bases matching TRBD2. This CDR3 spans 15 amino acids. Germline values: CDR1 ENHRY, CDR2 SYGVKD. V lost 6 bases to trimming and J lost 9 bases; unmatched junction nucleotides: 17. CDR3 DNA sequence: TGTGCCATCAGGGGGACTAACGGGACTTTTCGAGGGCAGTACTTC. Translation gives CAIRGTNGTFRGQYF.

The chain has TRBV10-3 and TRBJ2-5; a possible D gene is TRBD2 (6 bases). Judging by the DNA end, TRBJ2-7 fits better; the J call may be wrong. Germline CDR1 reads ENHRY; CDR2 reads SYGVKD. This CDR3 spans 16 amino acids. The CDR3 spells CAISAYMREVPYEQYF. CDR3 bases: TGTGCCATCAGTGCCTATATGAGGGAGGTCCCCTACGAGCAGTACTTC.

In DNA form, the CDR3 reads TGTGCCAGCAGCTTAGGGGGACTCTTTTCACCCCTCCACTTT. Amino acids: CASSLGGLFSPLHF. The rearrangement links TRBV7-9 to TRBJ1-6; D perhaps matches TRBD1 (5 bases). The V end lost 1 base, the J end lost 9 bases, and 10 bases lay between the germline ends. Germline CDR1 is SEHNR and CDR2 is FQNEAQ (reference sequence). This CDR3 has 14 residues.

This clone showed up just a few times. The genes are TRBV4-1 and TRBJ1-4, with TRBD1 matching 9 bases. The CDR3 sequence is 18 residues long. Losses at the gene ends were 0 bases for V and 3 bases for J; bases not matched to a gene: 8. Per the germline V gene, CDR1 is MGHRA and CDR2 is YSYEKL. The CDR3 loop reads CASSQDRTGEAANEKLFF. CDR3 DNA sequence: TGCGCCAGCAGCCAAGATCGGACAGGGGAGGCTGCTAATGAAAAACTGTTTTTT.

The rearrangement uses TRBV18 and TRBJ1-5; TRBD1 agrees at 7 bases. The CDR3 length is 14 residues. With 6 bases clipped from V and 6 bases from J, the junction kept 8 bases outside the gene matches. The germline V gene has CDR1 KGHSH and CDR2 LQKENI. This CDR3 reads CASSELDRAQPQHF. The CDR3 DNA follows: TGTGCCAGCTCCGAGCTAGACAGGGCTCAGCCCCAGCATTTT.

CDR3 in DNA: TGTGCCAGCAGCGCCGGGACAGATCCCTGGGGCTACACCTTC. Residues: CASSAGTDPWGYTF. This chain joins TRBV9 and TRBJ1-2, with 7 bases that match TRBD1. V was pared by 3 bases and J by 8 bases, with 10 bases of the junction left unmatched. Germline CDR1 and CDR2: SGDLS and YYNGEE. The CDR3 consists of 14 residues.

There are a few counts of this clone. Here the CDR3 reads CASSLEGGGPTFYNEQFF. CDR3 DNA sequence: TGCGCCAGCAGCTTGGAGGGCGGGGGCCCAACATTTTACAATGAGCAGTTCTTC. The J gene is TRBJ2-1, the V gene TRBV5-1; maybe TRBD2 (7 bases). The CDR3 totals 18 residues. Germline values: CDR1 SGHRS, CDR2 YFSETQ. With 0 bases removed from V and 4 bases from J, the gap between germline ends came to 20 bases. The full variable domain, its missing parts supplied by reference TRBV5-1 and TRBJ2-1, is KAGVTQTPRYLIKTRGQQVTLSCSPISGHRSVSWYQQTPGQGLQFLFEYFSETQRNKGNFPGRFSGRQFSNSRSEMNVSTLELGDSALYLCASSLEGGGPTFYNEQFFGPGTRLTVL.

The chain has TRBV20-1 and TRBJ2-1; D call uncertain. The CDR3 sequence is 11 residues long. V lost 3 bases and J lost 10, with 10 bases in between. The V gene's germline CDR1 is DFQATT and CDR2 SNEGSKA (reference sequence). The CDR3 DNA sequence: TGCAGTGCTAGCCGGAGTCAGGAGCAGTTCTTC. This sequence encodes CSASRSQEQFF.

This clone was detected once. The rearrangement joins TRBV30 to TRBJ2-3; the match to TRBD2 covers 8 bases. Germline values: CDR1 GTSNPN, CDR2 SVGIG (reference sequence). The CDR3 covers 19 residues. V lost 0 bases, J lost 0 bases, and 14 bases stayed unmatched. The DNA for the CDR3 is TGTGCCTGGAGTGTTCTAGTAGCGGGGTCACGTGCTAGCACAGATACGCAGTATTTT. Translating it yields CAWSVLVAGSRASTDTQYF.